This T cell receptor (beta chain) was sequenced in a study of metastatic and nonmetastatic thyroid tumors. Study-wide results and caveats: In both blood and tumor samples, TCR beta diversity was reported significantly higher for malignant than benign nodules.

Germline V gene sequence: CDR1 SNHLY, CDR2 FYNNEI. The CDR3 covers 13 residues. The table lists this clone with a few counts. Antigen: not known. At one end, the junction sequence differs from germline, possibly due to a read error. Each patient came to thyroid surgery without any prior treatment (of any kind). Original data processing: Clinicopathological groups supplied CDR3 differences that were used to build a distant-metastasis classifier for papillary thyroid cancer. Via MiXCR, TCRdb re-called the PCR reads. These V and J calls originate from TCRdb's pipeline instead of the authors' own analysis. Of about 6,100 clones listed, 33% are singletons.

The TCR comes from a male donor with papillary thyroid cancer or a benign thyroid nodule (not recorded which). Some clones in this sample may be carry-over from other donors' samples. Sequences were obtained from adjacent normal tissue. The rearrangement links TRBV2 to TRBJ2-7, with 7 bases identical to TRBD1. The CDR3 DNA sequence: TGCGCCAGCAGCCGCCGTACAGGGGACGAGCAGTACTTC. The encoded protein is CASSRRTGDEQYF. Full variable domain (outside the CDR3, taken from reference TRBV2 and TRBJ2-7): EPEVTQTPSHQVTQMGQEVILRCVPISNHLYFYWYRQILGQKVEFLVSFYNNEISEKSEIFDDQFSVERPDGSNFTLKIRSTKLEDSAMYFCASSRRTGDEQYFGPGTRLTVT.